This T cell receptor beta chain appears in the sequencing data of a study of T-cell memory formation after mild COVID-19. TCRdb independently ran MiXCR on the 5' RACE reads; one entry per CDR3 protein. The sample comprises hundreds of thousands of distinct CDR3 sequences, around 28% of which are singletons, and approximately 12% rests with the top ten. Trimming took 1 base from V and 4 from J, leaving 13 bases between them. The length of the CDR3 is 15 residues. The V and J genes are TRBV12-3 or TRBV12-4 and TRBJ1-1, with D possibly TRBD1 on 5 matching bases. The sample comprised PBMCs or a T cell subset sorted from them (not recorded which). This receptor was identified in an adult woman who had mild COVID-19 (a few samples of this study predate the infection). Cell type and time point are not known. The CDR3 coding sequence is TGTGCCAGCAGTTTAGGCCCGACCGGGGGCACTGAAGCTTTCTTT. It yields the protein CASSLGPTGGTEAFF.